Each of the 7 T cell receptor beta chains below was sequenced from the same sample in a study of STAT5B mutations in CD4+ large granular lymphocyte leukemia. Sequencing used immunoSEQ multiplex PCR; TCRdb keeps in-frame clones, though not all of them. The data contain about 50,000 clones, around 82% of them singletons. The sample consisted of CD4+ T cells from blood buffy coats. The origin of the receptors is a human donor in good health.

V usage is TRBV6-5 and J usage is TRBJ1-4; tentatively, D is TRBD1 (6 bases). Germline CDR1 and CDR2: MNHEY and SVGAGI. The CDR3 length is 14 residues. V was shortened by 6 bases and J by 8 bases, with 16 bases between the two germline ends. The CDR3 DNA reads as TGTGCCAGCAGGGGGGCCAGGTCGGGCGAAAAACTGTTTTTT. Protein sequence: CASRGARSGEKLFF.

The chain couples TRBV6-4 to TRBJ1-5; no clear D. This CDR3 region has 14 residues. Trimming shortened V by 9 bases and J by 0 bases, and 12 bases separated the two germline ends. Germline lookup yields CDR1 MRHNA and CDR2 SNTAGT. The CDR3 DNA sequence: TGTGCCAGTGTCGGATTGATTAGCAATCAGCCCCAGCATTTT. It codes for CASVGLISNQPQHF.

This rearrangement joins TRBV13 to TRBJ2-7; 9 positions agree with TRBD1. V lost 3 bases to trimming and J lost 3 bases; unmatched junction nucleotides: 6. From germline, CDR1 is PRHDT and CDR2 FYEKMQ (reference sequence). CDR3 length: 15 amino acids. The CDR3 reads CASSLAGTGNYEQYF. The CDR3 DNA sequence: TGTGCCAGCAGCTTGGCCGGGACAGGGAACTACGAGCAGTACTTC.

The chain joins TRBV5-4 to TRBJ2-7; weak D call: TRBD1 (6 bases). Trimming stripped 0 bases from V and 2 bases from J, with 9 bases between. The CDR3 spans 14 residues. Germline assignment: CDR1 SGHNT and CDR2 YYREEE (reference sequence). The DNA of the CDR3 is TGTGCCAGCAGCTTGGGGACAGACGCCTACGAGCAGTACTTC. This sequence encodes CASSLGTDAYEQYF.

The rearrangement uses TRBV5-5 and TRBJ2-1; D is unclear. This CDR3 region has 14 residues. V was pared by 3 bases and J by 4 bases, with 11 bases between. CDR1 and CDR2 from the germline V gene are SGHKS and YYEKEE (reference sequence). The DNA of the CDR3 is TGTGCCAGCAGCTCGTTAACTGGGTACAATGAGCAGTTCTTC. Its translation is CASSSLTGYNEQFF.

This chain connects TRBV21-1 to TRBJ1-5; TRBD1, the table's D call, was not compared with the DNA. TRBV21-1 is a recognized pseudogene. This CDR3 comprises 17 residues. The CDR3 region is CASSKGWRGRMNQPQHF. The CDR3 DNA reads as TGTGCCAGCAGCAAAGGTTGGAGGGGGCGGATGAATCAGCCCCAGCATTTT.

V gene TRBV2 combines with J gene TRBJ1-1; perhaps TRBD1 as D (5 bases). Germline CDR1 SNHLY, CDR2 FYNNEI. The CDR3 spans 13 residues. V was cut by 9 bases and J by 7 bases, with 18 bases left in between. The DNA for the CDR3 is TGTGCCAGATTATGGGGGGGAGGGATTGAAGCTTTCTTT. It translates to CARLWGGGIEAFF.